The T cell receptor (beta chain) under discussion was sequenced for a study of blood T cell repertoires in COVID-19. Germline trimming cut 5 bases from V and 6 bases from J; bases unmatched to any gene: 13. From germline, CDR1 is SGHVS and CDR2 FQNEAQ. The length of the CDR3 is 17 residues. Method: immunoSEQ multiplex PCR; TCRdb's copy keeps in-frame clones and lacks some. The table lists about 90,000 clones, roughly 90% of them singletons, with less than 3.5% in the top ten. This sequence was found in a man in his fifties with COVID-19, enrolled during active disease. This sequence joins TRBV7-8 and TRBJ1-3, with 10 bases identical to TRBD1. What was sequenced was peripheral blood. CDR3 coding DNA: TGTGCCAGCAGCAAGCGACCGCGGGACAGGGGTATAAACACCATATATTTT. It translates to CASSKRPRDRGINTIYF.